The present entry profiles one T cell receptor (beta chain) with its context. Measured with immunoSEQ multiplex PCR; TCRdb has only the in-frame clones, and not every one. The sample lists about 210,000 clones; 65% to 90% were seen once. These data originate in a study of blood T cell repertoires in COVID-19. On the study more broadly: The origin of the acute and convalescent COVID-19 samples was the United States, Italy and Spain. In each case, the material was cDNA or gDNA derived from T cells, B-cell-depleted T cells, or PBMCs.

The germline CDR1 and CDR2 sequences are SNHLY and FYNNEI. The trim removed 2 bases at V and 1 base at J, leaving 1 base unmatched. The CDR3 runs 14 residues. Recruitment covered about 25 US areas and drew participants whose ages spanned about 18 to 89 years. Participant reports of clinical history set cohort assignment. The chain carries TRBV2 and TRBJ1-2; TRBD1 matches 7 bases. The clonotype originates from a woman in her forties or fifties with acute COVID-19. The sequencing input was PBMCs or T cells enriched from blood (not recorded which). The DNA of the CDR3 is TGTGCCAGCAGTGAACAGGGGGTTAACTATGGCTACACCTTC. As protein: CASSEQGVNYGYTF.